This record concerns one T cell receptor (beta chain) sequence. Its antigen is not known. The data are from a study of post-analysis software for immune sequencing data. At the level of the study: Several disease courses (relapsing-remitting, secondary progressive and progressive-relapsing) of multiple sclerosis were included.

Study observations and caveats: Pronounced co-clustering by F measure was evident among identically batched samples. Several TRBV segments (TRBV5-6, TRBV5-1 and TRBV20-1 among them) occurred more frequently in patients than in controls. Comparison with controls showed significantly lower normalized Chao1 diversity in multiple sclerosis patients.

Trimming cost V 3 bases and J 18 bases; bases outside gene matches: 11. CDR1 SGDLS and CDR2 YYNGEE come from the germline V gene. This CDR3 is built from 13 residues. Included in the TCR beta cDNA libraries were unique molecular identifiers. Each sample of about 0.95 to 10 million input T cells yielded 500,000 or so cDNA molecules, so each molecule approximated one T cell. Each CDR3 protein gets one entry after TCRdb re-called the PCR reads with MiXCR. The data show approximately 770,000 distinct CDR3 sequences, with 46% seen just once and around 4.7% held by the top ten. Sequenced sample: blood. The source is a girl under 18 with multiple sclerosis. J is TRBJ1-6 and V is TRBV9; 8 positions agree with TRBD1. The CDR3 DNA reads TGTGCCAGCAGCGACCCGGGACAGGCCGACCCCCACTTT. It yields the protein CASSDPGQADPHF.